These 29 T cell receptor beta chains share one sample of origin, sequenced in a study of blood T cell repertoires in COVID-19. Generated by immunoSEQ multiplex PCR, the TCRdb table keeps only in-frame clones and is missing some. Of 200,000 to 250,000 clones listed, approximately 90% are singletons. The sample was peripheral blood. The source of these receptors is a man between 25 and 39 years old with COVID-19, enrolled during active disease.

The chain links TRBV10-3 to TRBJ1-4; 7 bases match TRBD1. V shed 8 bases, J shed 5 bases, and the junction held 5 bases outside the gene matches. Germline CDR1 ENHRY, CDR2 SYGVKD. The CDR3 has 13 residues. The CDR3 DNA follows: TGTGCCATCGCGGGACAGAAGAATGAAAAACTGTTTTTT. Encoded protein: CAIAGQKNEKLFF.

The chain links TRBV18 to TRBJ2-4, with D hard to call. Deletions cut 1 base from V and 8 bases from J, with 9 bases between. This CDR3 comprises 13 residues. Looked up from germline, CDR1 is KGHSH and CDR2 is LQKENI. CDR3 nucleotide sequence: TGTGCCAGCTCACCACGCCGGAGAGACATTCAGTACTTC. Translating it yields CASSPRRRDIQYF.

Comment on this clone: Other DNA sequences of this sample code for an identical CDR3. This chain links TRBV7-9 with TRBJ1-6, with D uncertain. CDR1 SEHNR and CDR2 FQNEAQ come from the germline V gene (reference sequence). V was trimmed by 1 base and J by 7 bases, leaving 8 bases between them. The CDR3 has 14 residues. CDR3 loop: CASSLDSTNSPLHF. The CDR3 bases are TGTGCCAGCAGCTTAGACAGTACAAATTCACCCCTCCACTTT.

The rearrangement joins TRBV9 to TRBJ2-2, with TRBD2 identical over 7 bases. CDR1 is SGDLS, CDR2 YYNGEE, per germline. The J segment lost 2 bases and the V segment lost 0 bases, leaving 7 bases of the junction unmatched. This CDR3 region has 17 residues. As DNA, the CDR3 is TGTGCCAGCAGCGTAGCTGTAAGCGGGGCTAACACCGGGGAGCTGTTTTTT. Its protein product is CASSVAVSGANTGELFF.

Comment on this clone: One end of the junction does not line up with germline, which may come from a read error. This chain joins TRBV4-1 and TRBJ1-3; D is ambiguous. The CDR3 contains 15 residues. Per the germline V gene, CDR1 is MGHRA and CDR2 is YSYEKL. CDR3 bases: TGCGCCAGCAGCCAAGAACGATCCGGTGGAGACACCATATATTTT. Its protein is CASSQERSGGDTIYF.

V gene TRBV6-5 combines with J gene TRBJ1-2, with TRBD1 matching 9 bases. J was trimmed by 7 bases and V by 7 bases; bases with no gene match: 13. In germline, CDR1 is MNHEY, CDR2 SVGAGI. This CDR3 has 15 residues. Here the CDR3 reads CASTPAPGQGGGYTF. As DNA, the CDR3 is TGTGCCAGCACTCCTGCCCCGGGACAGGGCGGTGGCTACACCTTC.

This clone was observed a few times. The chain joins TRBV6-5 to TRBJ2-2, with TRBD2 matching 7 bases. The CDR3 loop spans 15 amino acids. The ends lost 7 bases at V and 7 bases at J; junction bases unmatched: 12. The germline CDR1 and CDR2 sequences are MNHEY and SVGAGI. The CDR3 DNA reads as TGTGCCAGCAATACCTACCGGGGGGAGGTCGGGGAGCTGTTTTTT. Translation: CASNTYRGEVGELFF.

This clone was found once. V is TRBV18 and J is TRBJ2-1; perhaps TRBD2 as D (5 bases). CDR1 and CDR2 from the germline V gene are KGHSH and LQKENI. The CDR3 sequence is 13 residues long. V dropped 5 bases and J dropped 6 bases, with 11 bases sitting between them. The CDR3, as DNA: TGTGCCAGCTCATCAAATAGCGCCAATGAGCAGTTCTTC. Protein sequence: CASSSNSANEQFF.

J is TRBJ1-4 and V is TRBV18; D ambiguous. The CDR3 length is 16 residues. Germline CDR1 KGHSH, CDR2 LQKENI. V lost 2 bases to trimming and J lost 4 bases, with 14 bases between them. In nucleotides, the CDR3 is TGTGCCAGCTCACCAAAGGAGGCCAACCATAATGAAAAACTGTTTTTT. Amino acids: CASSPKEANHNEKLFF.

The rearrangement joins TRBV6-5 to TRBJ2-1; D is uncertain. Germline V gene data show CDR1 as MNHEY and CDR2 as SVGAGI. The length of the CDR3 is 11 residues. With 7 bases removed from V and 7 bases from J, the gap between germline ends came to 8 bases. CDR3 sequence (DNA): TGTGCCAGCACCATTCATAATGAGCAGTTCTTC. This encodes CASTIHNEQFF.

The chain couples TRBV7-3 to TRBJ2-2, with 10 bases aligning to TRBD2. This CDR3 has 15 residues. The V gene end was trimmed by 2 bases and the J gene end by 6 bases; junction bases not matched to a gene: 3. Per germline, CDR1 SGHTA and CDR2 FQGTGA. The CDR3, as DNA: TGTGCCAGCAGCTTACTAACTAGCGGGGCCGGGGAGCTGTTTTTT. It encodes CASSLLTSGAGELFF.

The V and J genes are TRBV6-5 and TRBJ2-7; 13 nucleotides align to TRBD2. The V segment lost 6 bases and the J segment 6 bases; nucleotides outside the gene matches: 5. CDR3 size: 14 residues. Germline V gives CDR1 MNHEY, CDR2 SVGAGI. The CDR3 protein is CASRGLAGAFEQYF. The CDR3 DNA reads as TGTGCCAGCAGAGGACTAGCGGGGGCCTTCGAGCAGTACTTC.

The chain combines TRBV27 with TRBJ1-5; the D gene is possibly TRBD1 (6 bases). The CDR3 length is 15 residues. Germline-derived CDR1 and CDR2 are MNHEY and SMNVEV (reference sequence). Deletions cut 3 bases from V and 3 bases from J, with 12 bases between. DNA for the CDR3: TGTGCCAGCAGTTTCATCGCAGGGGCCAATCAGCCCCAGCATTTT. Protein product: CASSFIAGANQPQHF.

V and J are TRBV4-1 and TRBJ1-1; 7 positions agree with TRBD1. Germline V CDR1 and CDR2: MGHRA, YSYEKL. The CDR3 has 14 amino acids. Germline trimming cut 3 bases from V and 4 bases from J; bases unmatched to any gene: 5. The CDR3 loop reads CASSQTGKLTEAFF. The CDR3 coding sequence is TGCGCCAGCAGCCAGACAGGGAAGCTCACTGAAGCTTTCTTT.

CDR3 sequence reads: CASSYWPGTNYGYTF. CDR3 in DNA: TGTGCCAGCAGTTACTGGCCAGGGACTAACTATGGCTACACCTTC. This rearrangement joins TRBV6-5 to TRBJ1-2, with D tentatively TRBD1 (5 bases). V was shortened by 1 base and J by 0 bases, with 9 bases between the two germline ends. The germline gives CDR1 MNHEY, CDR2 SVGAGI. The CDR3 totals 15 residues.

The genes are TRBV5-4 and TRBJ2-1, with 8 bases lining up with TRBD2. CDR1 and CDR2 from the germline V gene are SGHNT and YYREEE (reference sequence). The trim removed 1 base at V and 11 bases at J, leaving 8 bases unmatched. CDR3 size: 14 residues. CDR3 coding DNA: TGTGCCAGCAGCTTGTACGTAACGGGGGGGCAGCAGTTCTTC. It encodes CASSLYVTGGQQFF.

The rearrangement joins TRBV9 to TRBJ1-3; no reliable D call. The CDR3 runs to 10 residues. CDR1 SGDLS and CDR2 YYNGEE come from the germline V gene. The V end was cut by 1 base, the J end by 10 bases, with 3 bases between. In DNA form, the CDR3 reads TGTGCCAGCAGCGTACAAACCATATATTTT. It yields the protein CASSVQTIYF.

V gene TRBV5-4 combines with J gene TRBJ1-2; D perhaps matches TRBD1 (6 bases). CDR1 is SGHNT, CDR2 YYREEE, per germline (reference sequence). The CDR3 spans 18 residues. V was shortened by 3 bases and J by 0 bases, with 21 bases between the two germline ends. As DNA, the CDR3 is TGTGCCAGCAGCTCGGGCCCCGGACAGACTAAAGCTAACTATGGCTACACCTTC. It encodes CASSSGPGQTKANYGYTF.

This chain uses TRBV9 with TRBJ2-1; TRBD2 aligns across 7 bases. This CDR3 contains 17 residues. Trimming at V came to 0 bases and at J to 4 bases, leaving 10 bases not matched to a gene. The germline V gene has CDR1 SGDLS and CDR2 YYNGEE. Here the CDR3 DNA reads TGTGCCAGCAGCGTAGCTTTGCGGGAGACGACATACAATGAGCAGTTCTTC. It encodes CASSVALRETTYNEQFF. Combining the CDR3 with reference TRBV9 and TRBJ2-1 gives the whole variable domain DSGVTQTPKHLITATGQRVTLRCSPRSGDLSVYWYQQSLDQGLQFLIQYYNGEERAKGNILERFSAQQFPDLHSELNLSSLELGDSALYFCASSVALRETTYNEQFFGPGTRLTVL.

The J gene is TRBJ1-1, the V gene TRBV18; the match to TRBD1 covers 10 bases. The germline V gene encodes CDR1 KGHSH and CDR2 LQKENI. J was trimmed by 4 bases and V by 3 bases; bases with no gene match: 5. There are 15 residues in the CDR3. The CDR3 region is CASSPGQGISTEAFF. For the CDR3, the DNA is TGTGCCAGCTCACCGGGACAGGGGATCAGCACTGAAGCTTTCTTT. The variable domain in full, with the rest retrieved from reference TRBV18 and TRBJ1-1, is NAGVMQNPRHLVRRRGQEARLRCSPMKGHSHVYWYRQLPEEGLKFMVYLQKENIIDESGMPKERFSAEFPKEGPSILRIQQVVRGDSAAYFCASSPGQGISTEAFFGQGTRLTVV.

The chain carries TRBV25-1 and TRBJ1-1; D is unresolved. Trimming shortened V by 5 bases and J by 0 bases, and 7 bases separated the two germline ends. The CDR3 has 13 amino acids. Germline CDR1 MGHDK, CDR2 SYGVNS. CDR3 sequence: CASSPSVNTEAFF. The CDR3 DNA sequence: TGTGCCAGCAGTCCTTCGGTGAACACTGAAGCTTTCTTT. The full variable domain, rest sourced from reference TRBV25-1 and TRBJ1-1, is EADIYQTPRYLVIGTGKKITLECSQTMGHDKMYWYQQDPGMELHLIHYSYGVNSTEKGDLSSESTVSRIRTEHFPLTLESARPSHTSQYLCASSPSVNTEAFFGQGTRLTVV.

The CDR3 sequence: CASSVGAGAGDNEQFF. The CDR3 DNA is TGTGCCAGCAGCGTCGGAGCGGGGGCCGGGGACAATGAGCAGTTCTTC. V gene TRBV9 combines with J gene TRBJ2-1, with TRBD2 matching 8 bases. Germline V lookup: CDR1 SGDLS, CDR2 YYNGEE. The CDR3 runs 16 residues. Unmatched junction bases numbered 9, after V lost 2 bases and J lost 5 bases. Supplemented by reference TRBV9 and TRBJ2-1, the full variable domain reads DSGVTQTPKHLITATGQRVTLRCSPRSGDLSVYWYQQSLDQGLQFLIQYYNGEERAKGNILERFSAQQFPDLHSELNLSSLELGDSALYFCASSVGAGAGDNEQFFGPGTRLTVL.

V gene TRBV4-2 combines with J gene TRBJ1-2; TRBD1 agrees at 12 bases. This CDR3 contains 20 residues. The trim removed 3 bases at V and 7 bases at J, leaving 21 bases unmatched. Per germline, CDR1 LGHNA and CDR2 YNFKEQ. In DNA, the CDR3 is TGTGCCAGCAGCCATGAACATGGACGAGGGGGACAGGGGGCGCCAGGTGGCTACACCTTC. Translation gives CASSHEHGRGGQGAPGGYTF.

The rearrangement uses TRBV27 and TRBJ1-2; 8 bases map to TRBD1. V dropped 6 bases and J dropped 4; count of bases not matched to a gene: 7. The germline V gene has CDR1 MNHEY and CDR2 SMNVEV (reference sequence). CDR3 length equals 14 residues. This CDR3 is CASRDRGGGYGYTF. The CDR3 DNA is TGTGCCAGCAGAGACAGGGGAGGGGGCTATGGCTACACCTTC.

The chain uses TRBV3-1 (or the pseudogene TRBV3-2) and TRBJ2-7; TRBD1 might be the D (6 bases). CDR1 LGHDT and CDR2 YNNKEL come from the germline V gene (reference sequence). V was cut by 0 bases and J by 5 bases, with 17 bases left in between. The CDR3 has 16 residues. The CDR3 coding sequence is TGTGCCAGCAGCCAAGATCTCAGGGGACCTAGGCACGAGCAGTACTTC. Protein product: CASSQDLRGPRHEQYF.

The chain combines TRBV18 with TRBJ1-1, with TRBD1 as a possible D gene (5 bases). Germline loops: CDR1 KGHSH, CDR2 LQKENI. V was pared by 4 bases and J by 0 bases, with 9 bases between. This CDR3 has 14 residues. In nucleotides, the CDR3 is TGTGCCAGCTCACTGGGCAGGGTGAACACTGAAGCTTTCTTT. This sequence encodes CASSLGRVNTEAFF.

The sample holds one count of this clone. V usage is TRBV28 and J usage is TRBJ1-2; the D gene is possibly TRBD1 (5 bases). The length of the CDR3 is 13 residues. Germline V gene sequence: CDR1 MDHEN, CDR2 SYDVKM. V was clipped by 4 bases and J by 3 bases, with 9 bases between them. CDR3 nucleotides: TGTGCCAGCAGTTCGGGGGGAGACTATGGCTACACCTTC. Protein sequence: CASSSGGDYGYTF.

The chain is built from TRBV28 and TRBJ2-7, with TRBD1 as a possible D gene (6 bases). Germline V gives CDR1 MDHEN, CDR2 SYDVKM. The CDR3 is made up of 15 amino acids. The V end lost 2 bases, the J end lost 3 bases, and 14 bases lay between the germline ends. Here the CDR3 reads CASSLRGKLFYEQYF. CDR3 nucleotides: TGTGCCAGCAGTTTAAGGGGGAAATTGTTCTACGAGCAGTACTTC. The whole variable domain, filled in from reference TRBV28 and TRBJ2-7, reads DVKVTQSSRYLVKRTGEKVFLECVQDMDHENMFWYRQDPGLGLRLIYFSYDVKMKEKGDIPEGYSVSREKKERFSLILESASTNQTSMYLCASSLRGKLFYEQYFGPGTRLTVT.

The genes are TRBV7-2 and TRBJ1-2; 10 nucleotides match TRBD1. The J segment lost 2 bases and the V segment lost 5 bases, leaving 11 bases of the junction unmatched. CDR3 length equals 17 residues. From germline, CDR1 is SGHTA and CDR2 FQGNSA. This CDR3 reads CASSPGTGAQFNYGYTF. The CDR3 DNA follows: TGTGCCAGCAGCCCCGGGACAGGGGCCCAATTCAACTATGGCTACACCTTC. Complete variable domain (other parts from reference TRBV7-2 and TRBJ1-2): GAGVSQSPSNKVTEKGKDVELRCDPISGHTALYWYRQSLGQGLEFLIYFQGNSAPDKSGLPSDRFSAERTGGSVSTLTIQRTQQEDSAVYLCASSPGTGAQFNYGYTFGSGTRLTVV.